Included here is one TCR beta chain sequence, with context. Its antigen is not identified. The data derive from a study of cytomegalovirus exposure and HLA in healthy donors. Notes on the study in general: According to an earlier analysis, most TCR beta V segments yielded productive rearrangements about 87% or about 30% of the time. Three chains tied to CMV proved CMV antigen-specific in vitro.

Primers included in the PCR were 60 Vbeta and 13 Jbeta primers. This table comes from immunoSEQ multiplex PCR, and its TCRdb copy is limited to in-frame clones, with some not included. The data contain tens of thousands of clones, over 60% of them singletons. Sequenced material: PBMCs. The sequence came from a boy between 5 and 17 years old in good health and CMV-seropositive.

This CDR3 reads CASSYLIQAEQYF. DNA for the CDR3: TGTGCCAGCAGTTACTTAATACAGGCCGAGCAGTACTTC. V usage is TRBV6-5 and J usage is TRBJ2-7, with TRBD1 as a possible D gene (5 bases). V was trimmed by 1 base and J by 6 bases, leaving 10 bases between them. Germline-derived CDR1 and CDR2 are MNHEY and SVGAGI. The CDR3 runs to 13 residues.